The 4 T cell receptor beta chains given below trace back to one sample, sequenced in a study of beta chain features in type 1 diabetes. Isolated RNA was reverse transcribed in full, so expressed TCRB transcripts were sequenced. Generated by immunoSEQ multiplex PCR, the TCRdb table keeps only in-frame clones and is missing some. The sample carries 400,000 to 600,000 clones, 30% recorded once. Sequencing used naive CD4+ T cells from blood. The receptors stem from a man in his late teens or twenties in good health.

The chain links TRBV19 to TRBJ2-1; 7 nucleotides agree with TRBD2. Trimming cost V 5 bases and J 8 bases; bases outside gene matches: 6. From germline, CDR1 is LNHDA and CDR2 SQIVND (reference sequence). This CDR3 is built from 13 residues. The CDR3 sequence: CASSGGRLDEQFF. The CDR3 DNA reads TGTGCCAGTAGTGGCGGGAGACTTGATGAGCAGTTCTTC.

This clone was seen a handful of times. The V call is TRBV5-1, the J call TRBJ2-2; D ambiguous. This CDR3 is built from 14 residues. Looked up from germline, CDR1 is SGHRS and CDR2 is YFSETQ. Trimming shortened V by 2 bases and J by 1 base, and 6 bases separated the two germline ends. The DNA of the CDR3 is TGCGCCAGCAGCTTTGGTCAGAACACCGGGGAGCTGTTTTTT. Its translation: CASSFGQNTGELFF.

This clone has only a few counts. This chain links TRBV5-1 with TRBJ1-4, with D maybe TRBD1 (5 bases). The V end lost 0 bases, the J end lost 2 bases, and 8 bases lay between the germline ends. Germline CDR1 SGHRS, CDR2 YFSETQ. The CDR3 is 15 residues long. CDR3 amino acids: CASSLEGTTNEKLFF. The CDR3 nucleotides read TGCGCCAGCAGCTTGGAGGGGACGACTAATGAAAAACTGTTTTTT.

The table lists this clone with a few counts. J is TRBJ1-5 and V is TRBV30, with TRBD1 matching over 8 bases. There are 15 residues in the CDR3. The germline gives CDR1 GTSNPN, CDR2 SVGIG (reference sequence). After removal of 3 bases from V and 1 base from J, the junction contained 5 bases not matched to a gene. CDR3 residues: CAWSRGRGSNQPQHF. The DNA for the CDR3 is TGTGCCTGGAGCAGGGGGCGCGGAAGCAATCAGCCCCAGCATTTT.